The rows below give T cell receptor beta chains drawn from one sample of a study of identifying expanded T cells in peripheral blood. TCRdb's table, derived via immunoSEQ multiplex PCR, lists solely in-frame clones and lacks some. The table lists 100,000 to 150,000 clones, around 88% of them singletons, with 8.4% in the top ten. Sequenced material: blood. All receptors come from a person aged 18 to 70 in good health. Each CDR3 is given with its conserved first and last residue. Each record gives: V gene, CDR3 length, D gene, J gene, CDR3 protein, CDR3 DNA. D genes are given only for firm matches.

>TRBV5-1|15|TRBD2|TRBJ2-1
CASSPGLAGGHEQFF
TGCGCCAGCAGCCCGGGACTAGCGGGAGGCCATGAGCAGTTCTTC
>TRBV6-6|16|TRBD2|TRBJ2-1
CASSSTLAGGDNEQFF
TGTGCCAGCAGTTCTACCCTAGCGGGAGGAGACAATGAGCAGTTCTTC
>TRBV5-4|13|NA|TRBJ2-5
CASSRSGSETQYF
TGTGCCAGCAGCAGATCAGGGTCAGAGACCCAGTACTTC
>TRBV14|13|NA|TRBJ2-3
CASRQRTTDTQYF
TGTGCCAGCAGACAAAGGACCACAGATACGCAGTATTTT
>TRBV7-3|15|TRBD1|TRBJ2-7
CASSLTPDRGDEQYF
TGTGCCAGCAGCTTAACCCCCGACAGGGGGGACGAGCAGTACTTC
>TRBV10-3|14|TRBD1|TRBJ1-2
CAISEPDRGVDYTF
TGTGCCATCAGTGAACCCGACAGGGGAGTAGACTACACCTTC
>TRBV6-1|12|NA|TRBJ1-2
CASSVGNYGYTF
TGTGCCAGCAGTGTTGGTAACTATGGCTACACCTTC
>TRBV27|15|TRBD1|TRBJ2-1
CASSSGQGEYNEQFF
TGTGCCAGCAGTTCGGGACAGGGAGAATACAATGAGCAGTTCTTC
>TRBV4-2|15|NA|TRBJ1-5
CASSQDLGDNQPQHF
TGTGCCAGCAGCCAAGATCTCGGCGACAATCAGCCCCAGCATTTT
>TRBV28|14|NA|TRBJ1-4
CASSYRVGSEKLFF
TGTGCCAGCAGTTACAGGGTGGGGAGTGAAAAACTGTTTTTT
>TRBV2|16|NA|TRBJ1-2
CASRSRRGSQNYGYTF
TGTGCCAGCAGATCTAGGAGGGGTTCTCAAAACTATGGCTACACCTTC